This TCR beta chain was documented in a study of T cells after yellow fever vaccination. Findings and caveats of the study: Weaker overall was a secondary response that nonetheless peaked faster, on day 5 versus 15. The CD4 and CD8 compartments had a small share of their clonotypes in common. Abundant clonotypes from the bulk population could have been carried over as contaminants into FACS-sorted repertoires.

Concerning this clonotype: Its specificity is unknown.

Researchers made TCR cDNA using 5'RACE template switching, and this step added a universal primer site and UMIs. One entry per CDR3 protein results from TCRdb running MiXCR on the 5' RACE reads. The sample holds around 300,000 distinct CDR3 sequences, 3.5% to 4.5% seen once. Germline V gene lookup returns CDR1 ENHRY and CDR2 SYGVKD. The V segment lost 6 bases and the J segment 2 bases; nucleotides outside the gene matches: 5. The CDR3 is 15 amino acids. The source is a man between 18 and 29 years old who received the YFV17D yellow fever vaccine. The genes are TRBV10-3 and TRBJ2-5, with TRBD2 identical over 11 bases. Specimen: PBMCs, collected 15 days after the yellow fever booster vaccination. CDR3 region: CAISLTSGVQETQYF. The CDR3 DNA sequence: TGTGCCATCAGCCTGACTAGCGGGGTACAAGAGACCCAGTACTTC.